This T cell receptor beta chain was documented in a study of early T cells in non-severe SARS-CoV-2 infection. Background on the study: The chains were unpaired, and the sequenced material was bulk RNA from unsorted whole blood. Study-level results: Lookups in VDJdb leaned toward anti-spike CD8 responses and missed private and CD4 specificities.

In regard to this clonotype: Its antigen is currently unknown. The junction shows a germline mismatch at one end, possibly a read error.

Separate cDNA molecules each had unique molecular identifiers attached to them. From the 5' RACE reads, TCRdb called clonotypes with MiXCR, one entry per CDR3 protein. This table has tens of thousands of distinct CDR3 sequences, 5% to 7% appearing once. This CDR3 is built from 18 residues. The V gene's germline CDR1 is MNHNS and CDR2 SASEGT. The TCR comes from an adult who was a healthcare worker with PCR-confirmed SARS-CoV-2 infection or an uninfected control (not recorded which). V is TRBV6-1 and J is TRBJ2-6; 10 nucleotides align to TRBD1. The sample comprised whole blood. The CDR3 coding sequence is TGTGCCAGCAGGGGGACAGGGGTTAGGCCAGCTGGGGTCAACGTCCTGACTTTC. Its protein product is CASRGTGVRPAGVNVLTF.